This T cell receptor beta chain was obtained from a study of breast tumors, draining lymph nodes, adjacent tissues (dated by TCRdb to 2016 to 2018). About the investigation overall: Breast cancer patients provided tumor, adjacent nontumor tissue and axillary lymph nodes, and the study compared the TCR beta repertoires across these three sources. In human breast cancer, the study set out to assess how tumor, surrounding tissue and draining lymph node repertoires relate to one another and whether T cells might be exchanged between them.

Data came from an Illumina HiSeq 2000. TCR beta chain libraries were generated by multiplex PCR amplification. High-throughput sequencing was used to analyze the amplified TCR beta chain products. Using fastp at Q25 and MiXCR, TCRdb reprocessed the public reads and kept productive beta chains. A single entry per CDR3 protein holds the most common genes and DNA from its merged rows. For this sample there are roughly 220,000 distinct CDR3 sequences; approximately 36% appear just once. The ten largest clones capture about 3.3% of the sample. Study-level results and caveats: The conclusion that tumor T cells originate in lymph nodes was framed as consistent with a hypothesis rather than directly demonstrated. Tumors showed preferential V and J gene usage, and their T-cell repertoire diversity fell below that of lymph nodes yet above that of nontumor tissue. The data were considered consistent with the idea that most tumor T cells come from the lymph node and then expand in tumor tissue. Tumor and nontumor tissue repertoires were significantly more similar in luminal-like than in basal-like breast cancer.

Ten or more counts support this clonotype. Its antigen remains undetermined. Within one base of it there is no much larger clone, and no base qualities were kept. Lymph node samples came from the axillary draining lymph nodes of breast cancer patients. The germline V gene (reference sequence) provides CDR1 DFQATT and CDR2 SNEGSKA. From its cysteine to its phenylalanine, the CDR3 spans 12 amino acids. This entry keeps only the CDR3 DNA: 36 bases, framed from base 1. The junction shows trimming of 2 bases on V and 7 bases on J, plus 9 bases between the germline ends. The chain couples TRBV20-1 to TRBJ1-5; TRBD1 is a weak D gene call, 6 bases matching. The TCR originated in a female donor with breast cancer. Some clones in this sample may be carry-over from other donors' samples. Sample: axillary lymph node tissue. The nucleotide sequence reads TGCAGTGCTAGATTAGGGGGACAGCCCCAGCATTTT. Translated, this gives CSARLGGQPQHF.